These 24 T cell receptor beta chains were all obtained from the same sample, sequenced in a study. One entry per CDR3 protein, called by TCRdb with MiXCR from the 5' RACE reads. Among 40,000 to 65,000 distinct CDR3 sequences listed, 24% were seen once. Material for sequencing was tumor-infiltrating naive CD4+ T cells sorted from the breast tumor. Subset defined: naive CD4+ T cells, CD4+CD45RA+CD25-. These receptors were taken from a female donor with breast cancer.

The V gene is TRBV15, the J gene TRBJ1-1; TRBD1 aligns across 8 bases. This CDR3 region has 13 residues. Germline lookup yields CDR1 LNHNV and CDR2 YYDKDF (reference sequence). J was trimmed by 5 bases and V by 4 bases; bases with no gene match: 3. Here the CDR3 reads CATSIRGRTEAFF. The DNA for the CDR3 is TGTGCCACCAGCATCAGGGGGCGGACTGAAGCTTTCTTT.

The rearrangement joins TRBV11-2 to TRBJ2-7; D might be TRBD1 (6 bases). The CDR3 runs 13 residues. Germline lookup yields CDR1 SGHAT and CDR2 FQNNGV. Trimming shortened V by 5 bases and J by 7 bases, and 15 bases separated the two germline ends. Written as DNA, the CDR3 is TGTGCCAGCAGCCTTAGTAGGACAGAAGAGCAGTACTTC. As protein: CASSLSRTEEQYF.

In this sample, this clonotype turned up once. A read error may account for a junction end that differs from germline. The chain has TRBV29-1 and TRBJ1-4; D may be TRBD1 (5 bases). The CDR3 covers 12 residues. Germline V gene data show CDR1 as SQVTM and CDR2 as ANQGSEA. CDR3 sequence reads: CSVQRGNEKLFF. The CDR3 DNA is TGCAGCGTCCAAAGGGGTAATGAAAAACTGTTTTTC.

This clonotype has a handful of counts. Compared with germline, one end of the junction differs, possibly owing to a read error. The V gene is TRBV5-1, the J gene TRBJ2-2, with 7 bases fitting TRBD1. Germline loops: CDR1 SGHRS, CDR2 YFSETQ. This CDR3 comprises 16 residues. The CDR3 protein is CASGLALSGTAGELFF. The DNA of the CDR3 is TGCGCCAGCGGCTTGGCCCTTTCAGGGACAGCCGGGGAGCTGTTTTTT.

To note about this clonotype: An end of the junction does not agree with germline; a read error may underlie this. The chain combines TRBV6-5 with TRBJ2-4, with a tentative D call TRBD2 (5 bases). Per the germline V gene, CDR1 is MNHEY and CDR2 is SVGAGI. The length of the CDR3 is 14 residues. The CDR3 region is CASSYSQGLNTQYF. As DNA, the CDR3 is TGTGCCAGCAGTTACTCTCAAGGACTGAACACTCAGTACTTC.

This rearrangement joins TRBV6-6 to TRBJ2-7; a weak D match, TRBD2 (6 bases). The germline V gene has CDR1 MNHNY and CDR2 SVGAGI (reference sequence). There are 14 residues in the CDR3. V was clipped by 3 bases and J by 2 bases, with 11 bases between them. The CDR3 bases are TGTGCCAGCAGTTATACTAGCCCGGCCTACGAGCAGTACTTC. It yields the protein CASSYTSPAYEQYF.

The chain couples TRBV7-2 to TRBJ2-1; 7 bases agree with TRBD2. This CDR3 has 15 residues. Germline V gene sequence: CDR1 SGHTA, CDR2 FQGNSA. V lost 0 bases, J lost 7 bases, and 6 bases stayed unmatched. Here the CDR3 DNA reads TGTGCCAGCAGCTTAGCCCCGACTAGCCGTAATGAGCAGTTCTTC. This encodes CASSLAPTSRNEQFF.

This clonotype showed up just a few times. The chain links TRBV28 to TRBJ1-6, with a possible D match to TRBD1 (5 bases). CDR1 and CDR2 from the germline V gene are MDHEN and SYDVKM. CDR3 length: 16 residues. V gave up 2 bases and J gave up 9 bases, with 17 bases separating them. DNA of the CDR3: TGTGCCAGCAGTTTAGGAGTAGGGCAGGGTAGTTCACCCCTCCACTTT. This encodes CASSLGVGQGSSPLHF.

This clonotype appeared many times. The CDR3 DNA reads as TGTGCCAGCAGCTCCGGGGCCCCCGGAGAGACCCAGTACTTC. Its translation is CASSSGAPGETQYF. The chain employs TRBV7-7 and TRBJ2-5; either TRBD1 or TRBD2 may supply D (5 bases each). Germline CDR1 SSHAT, CDR2 FNYEAQ (reference sequence). This CDR3 is 14 amino acids long. V lost 4 bases, J lost 4 bases, and 13 bases lay in between.

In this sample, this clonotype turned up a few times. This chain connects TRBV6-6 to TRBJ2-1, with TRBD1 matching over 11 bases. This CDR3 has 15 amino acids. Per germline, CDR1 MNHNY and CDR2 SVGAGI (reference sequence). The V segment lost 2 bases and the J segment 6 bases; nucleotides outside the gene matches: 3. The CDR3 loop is CASSYGQGAVNEQFF. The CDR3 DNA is TGTGCCAGCAGTTACGGACAGGGGGCGGTCAATGAGCAGTTCTTC.

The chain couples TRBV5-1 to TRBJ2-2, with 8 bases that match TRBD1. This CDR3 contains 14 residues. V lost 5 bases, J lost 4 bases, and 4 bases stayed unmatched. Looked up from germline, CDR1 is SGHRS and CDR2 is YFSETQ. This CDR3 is CASRAGTGTGELFF. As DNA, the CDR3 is TGCGCCAGCAGGGCCGGGACAGGCACCGGGGAGCTGTTTTTT.

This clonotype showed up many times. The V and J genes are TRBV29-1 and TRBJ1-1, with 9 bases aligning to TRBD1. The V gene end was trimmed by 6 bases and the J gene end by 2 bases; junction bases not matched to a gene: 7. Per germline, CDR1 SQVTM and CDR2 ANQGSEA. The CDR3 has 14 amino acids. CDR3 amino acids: CSVADTGGNTEAFF. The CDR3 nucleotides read TGCAGCGTCGCAGACACAGGGGGCAACACTGAAGCTTTCTTT.

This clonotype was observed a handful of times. Written as DNA, the CDR3 is TGTGCCAGCAGTGTCCAGGGGGGCAATCAGCCCCAGCATTTT. Protein sequence: CASSVQGGNQPQHF. The V gene is TRBV2, the J gene TRBJ1-5; 7 bases agree with TRBD1. The CDR3 extends over 14 amino acids. In germline, CDR1 is SNHLY, CDR2 FYNNEI. J lost 2 bases, V lost 4 bases, and 2 bases had no gene match.

The CDR3 protein is CATSGPSTDTQYF. The CDR3 DNA follows: TGTGCCACGTCAGGGCCTAGCACAGATACGCAGTATTTT. V and J are TRBV7-9 and TRBJ2-3, with D maybe TRBD1 (5 bases). CDR1 and CDR2 (germline): SEHNR, FQNEAQ (reference sequence). This CDR3 has 13 amino acids. Trimming took 10 bases from V and 0 from J, leaving 11 bases between them.

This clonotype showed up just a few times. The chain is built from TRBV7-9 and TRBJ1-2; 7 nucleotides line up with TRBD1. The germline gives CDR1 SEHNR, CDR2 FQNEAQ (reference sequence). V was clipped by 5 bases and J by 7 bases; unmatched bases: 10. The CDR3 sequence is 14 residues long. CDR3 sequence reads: CASSPQGQLRGYTF. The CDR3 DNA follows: TGTGCCAGCAGCCCTCAGGGACAGCTCCGTGGCTACACCTTC. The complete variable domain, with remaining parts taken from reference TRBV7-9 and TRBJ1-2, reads DTGVSQNPRHKITKRGQNVTFRCDPISEHNRLYWYRQTLGQGPEFLTYFQNEAQLEKSRLLSDRFSAERPKGSFSTLEIQRTEQGDSAMYLCASSPQGQLRGYTFGSGTRLTVV.

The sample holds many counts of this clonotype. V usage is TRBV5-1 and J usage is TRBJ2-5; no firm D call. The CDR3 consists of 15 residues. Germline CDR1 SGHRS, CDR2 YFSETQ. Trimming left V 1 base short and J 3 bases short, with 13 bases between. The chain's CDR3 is CASSLMAGPEETQYF. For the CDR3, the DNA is TGCGCCAGCAGCTTGATGGCAGGTCCTGAAGAGACCCAGTACTTC.

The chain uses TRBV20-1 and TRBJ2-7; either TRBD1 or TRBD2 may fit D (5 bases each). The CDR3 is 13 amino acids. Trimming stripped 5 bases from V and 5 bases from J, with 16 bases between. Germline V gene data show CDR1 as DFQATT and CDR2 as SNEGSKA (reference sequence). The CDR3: CSAQPEVGDEQYF. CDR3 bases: TGCAGTGCTCAGCCAGAAGTGGGGGACGAGCAGTACTTC.

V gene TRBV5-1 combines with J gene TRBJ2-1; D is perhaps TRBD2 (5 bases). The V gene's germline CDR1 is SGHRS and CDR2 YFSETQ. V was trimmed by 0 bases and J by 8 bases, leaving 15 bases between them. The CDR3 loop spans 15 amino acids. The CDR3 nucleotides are TGCGCCAGCAGCTTGGAGACGAAGACCGGGGATGAGCAGTTCTTC. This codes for CASSLETKTGDEQFF.

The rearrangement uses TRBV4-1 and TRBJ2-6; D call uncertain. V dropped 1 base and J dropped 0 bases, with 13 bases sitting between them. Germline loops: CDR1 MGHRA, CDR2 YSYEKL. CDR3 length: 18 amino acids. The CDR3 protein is CASSQGGRGRSGANVLTF. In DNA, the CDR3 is TGCGCCAGCAGCCAAGGTGGTAGAGGCCGCTCTGGGGCCAACGTCCTGACTTTC.

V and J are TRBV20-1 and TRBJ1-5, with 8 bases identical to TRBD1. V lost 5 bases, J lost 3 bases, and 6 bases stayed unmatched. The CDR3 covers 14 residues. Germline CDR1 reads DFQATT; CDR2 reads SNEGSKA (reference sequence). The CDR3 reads CSALGQGSNQPQHF. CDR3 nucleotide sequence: TGCAGTGCTCTTGGACAGGGCTCCAATCAGCCCCAGCATTTT.

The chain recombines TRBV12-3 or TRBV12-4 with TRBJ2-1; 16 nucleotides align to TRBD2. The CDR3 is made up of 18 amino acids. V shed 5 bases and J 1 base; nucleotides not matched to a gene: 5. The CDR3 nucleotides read TGTGCCAGCAGTCCGGGGACTAGCGGGAGGGCTTCCTACAATGAGCAGTTCTTC. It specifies CASSPGTSGRASYNEQFF.

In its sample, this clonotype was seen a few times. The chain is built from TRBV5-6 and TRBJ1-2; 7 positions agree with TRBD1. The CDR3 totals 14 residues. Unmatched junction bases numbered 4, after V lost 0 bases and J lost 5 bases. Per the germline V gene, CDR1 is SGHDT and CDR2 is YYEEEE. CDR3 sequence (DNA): TGTGCCAGCAGCTTGGAGGGGGCGCGTTATGGCTACACCTTC. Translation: CASSLEGARYGYTF. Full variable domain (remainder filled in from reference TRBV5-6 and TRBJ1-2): DAGVTQSPTHLIKTRGQQVTLRCSPKSGHDTVSWYQQALGQGPQFIFQYYEEEERQRGNFPDRFSGHQFPNYSSELNVNALLLGDSALYLCASSLEGARYGYTFGSGTRLTVV.

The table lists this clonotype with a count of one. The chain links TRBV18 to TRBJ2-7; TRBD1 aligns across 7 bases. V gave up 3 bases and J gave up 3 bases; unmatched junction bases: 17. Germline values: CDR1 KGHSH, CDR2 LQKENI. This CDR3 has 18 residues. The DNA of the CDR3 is TGTGCCAGCTCACCCCTGGCTCCTCTGCGGACAGGTGACTACGAGCAGTACTTC. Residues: CASSPLAPLRTGDYEQYF.

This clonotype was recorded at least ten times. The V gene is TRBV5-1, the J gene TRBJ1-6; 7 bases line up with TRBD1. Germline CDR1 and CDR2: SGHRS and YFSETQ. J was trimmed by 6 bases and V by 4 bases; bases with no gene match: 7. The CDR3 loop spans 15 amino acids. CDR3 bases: TGCGCCAGCAGCCGCAGGGACAGTTCTAATTCACCCCTCCACTTT. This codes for CASSRRDSSNSPLHF.